The 5 T cell receptor beta chains in this list originate from one sample, sequenced in a study of T cells in Graves' hyperthyroidism and ophthalmopathy. There were TCR beta CDR3 regions amplified from RNA transcripts. Carried out on the TCR CDR3, a first-round RT-PCR used the HTBI primer set. TCRdb re-derived calls from the multiplex PCR reads in MiXCR, one entry per CDR3 protein. This sample has hundreds of thousands of distinct CDR3 sequences, with over 15% found just once. The source material was blood. These receptors all come from a woman aged 18-30 years with Graves' ophthalmopathy.

This rearrangement joins TRBV30 to TRBJ1-2; D is perhaps TRBD1 (5 bases). Per the germline V gene, CDR1 is GTSNPN and CDR2 is SVGIG (reference sequence). Trimming removed 3 bases from V and 4 bases from J, with 18 bases in between. This CDR3 contains 15 residues. In DNA, the CDR3 is TGTGCCTGGAGCGCGGGGGAGCTATATTTCTATGGCTACACCTTC. Amino acids: CAWSAGELYFYGYTF.

This clonotype was seen a few times. The V call is TRBV20-1, the J call TRBJ2-1; tentatively, D is TRBD1 or TRBD2 (5 bases each). The CDR3 is made up of 16 amino acids. The V end was cut by 1 base, the J end by 5 bases, with 18 bases between. Germline V gene lookup returns CDR1 DFQATT and CDR2 SNEGSKA (reference sequence). The CDR3 is CSARGPGRLWHNEQFF. DNA for the CDR3: TGCAGTGCTAGAGGGCCAGGGAGATTGTGGCACAATGAGCAGTTCTTC.

Of note for this clonotype: A single base separates this from a much larger clone, so it may be a read error. The genes are TRBV2 and TRBJ2-1, with TRBD1 matching over 10 bases. This CDR3 has 13 residues. Germline CDR1 reads SNHLY; CDR2 reads FYNNEI. This CDR3 is CASRGQGNNEQSF. The CDR3 DNA follows: TGTGCCAGCAGGGGACAGGGGAACAATGAGCAGTCCTTC.

This rearrangement joins TRBV11-2 to TRBJ1-6; D not certain. The CDR3 has 14 amino acids. V gave up 6 bases and J gave up 0 bases, with 6 bases separating them. Germline CDR1 SGHAT, CDR2 FQNNGV. The CDR3 loop is CASSQNSYNSPLHF. CDR3 sequence (DNA): TGTGCCAGCAGTCAGAACTCCTATAATTCACCCCTCCACTTT.

The CDR3 sequence is CASSFPTTGPMNTGELFF. CDR3 DNA: TGTGCCAGCAGCTTTCCCACAACAGGCCCCATGAACACCGGGGAGCTGTTTTTT. V usage is TRBV7-9 and J usage is TRBJ2-2; a possible D gene is TRBD1 (5 bases). CDR3 length equals 18 residues. Between the trimmed V and J ends, which lost 3 bases and 1 base, there was a span of 18 bases. From germline, CDR1 is SEHNR and CDR2 FQNEAQ (reference sequence).